Shown below are 24 T cell receptor beta chains from a single sample sequenced in a study of blood T cells in healthy people across ages (dated by TCRdb to the mid-2010s). Libraries were made using 5' RACE. Sequenced using an Illumina HiSeq 2500. The second PCR ran for about 7 to 11 cycles and used a J-beta primer mix along with a sample-barcoded 5' primer. TCRdb itself trimmed the public reads at Q25 with fastp, ran MiXCR and retained productive beta chains. A single entry per CDR3 protein holds the most common genes and DNA from its merged rows. A total of around 1,500,000 distinct CDR3 sequences appear in this sample, roughly 40% of them only once. The ten largest make up around 8% of the sample. The source material was blood. The receptor source for this set is a woman aged 18-29 years in good health.

The chain has TRBV20-1 and TRBJ1-1, with D unclear. V dropped 7 bases and J dropped 0 bases, with 15 bases sitting between them. The CDR3 runs 14 residues. CDR1 and CDR2 (germline): DFQATT, SNEGSKA (reference sequence). The CDR3 loop is CSVPETGMNTEAFF. CDR3 coding DNA: TGCAGTGTCCCCGAGACCGGGATGAACACTGAAGCTTTCTTT.

This clonotype was counted only a few times. The CDR3 DNA sequence: TGTGCCAGCAGTGGAAACAGGGGTGATACAGATACGCAGTATTTT. It specifies CASSGNRGDTDTQYF. The genes are TRBV2 and TRBJ2-3; 7 nucleotides line up with TRBD1. The length of the CDR3 is 15 residues. V lost 4 bases, J lost 3 bases, and 7 bases stayed unmatched. CDR1 and CDR2 from the germline V gene are SNHLY and FYNNEI.

This rearrangement joins TRBV11-2 to TRBJ2-7; 8 bases agree with TRBD2. This CDR3 is built from 12 residues. The germline CDR1 and CDR2 sequences are SGHAT and FQNNGV. CDR3 coding DNA: TGTAGTAGCAGCGGGGGCACCTACGAGCAGTACTTC. It yields the protein CSSSGGTYEQYF.

There are a few counts of this clonotype. CDR3 region: CASSLGSLKVDGLSYEQYF. CDR3 coding DNA: TGCGCCAGCAGCTTGGGGTCCTTAAAGGTAGACGGCCTCTCCTACGAGCAGTACTTC. The chain employs TRBV5-1 and TRBJ2-7; D is ambiguous. This CDR3 has 19 amino acids. V was clipped by 0 bases and J by 0 bases, with 22 bases between them. Germline V gives CDR1 SGHRS, CDR2 YFSETQ. The full variable domain, rest sourced from reference TRBV5-1 and TRBJ2-7, is KAGVTQTPRYLIKTRGQQVTLSCSPISGHRSVSWYQQTPGQGLQFLFEYFSETQRNKGNFPGRFSGRQFSNSRSEMNVSTLELGDSALYLCASSLGSLKVDGLSYEQYFGPGTRLTVT.

This sequence joins TRBV18 and TRBJ1-2, with D perhaps TRBD1 (5 bases). The CDR3 is made up of 15 amino acids. Germline V gives CDR1 KGHSH, CDR2 LQKENI. Trimming took off 4 bases at V and 2 bases at J, with 14 bases between the two ends. The CDR3 loop reads CASSLPTDKNYGYTF. In nucleotides, the CDR3 is TGTGCCAGCTCACTACCGACAGATAAAAACTATGGCTACACCTTC. Complete variable domain (other parts from reference TRBV18 and TRBJ1-2): NAGVMQNPRHLVRRRGQEARLRCSPMKGHSHVYWYRQLPEEGLKFMVYLQKENIIDESGMPKERFSAEFPKEGPSILRIQQVVRGDSAAYFCASSLPTDKNYGYTFGSGTRLTVV.

A few counts support this clonotype. The rearrangement links TRBV6-6 to TRBJ2-4, with no clear D. With the DNA end fitting TRBJ2-5 better, the J assignment may be wrong. Germline V CDR1 and CDR2: MNHNY, SVGAGI (reference sequence). CDR3 length equals 14 residues. The DNA for the CDR3 is TGTGCCAGCAGTGTGGAGCAAGCCCTGGGGACCCAGTACTTC. Its protein is CASSVEQALGTQYF.

This chain uses TRBV4-1 with TRBJ2-7; 8 bases are shared with TRBD2. Germline loops: CDR1 MGHRA, CDR2 YSYEKL. After removal of 3 bases from V and 3 bases from J, the junction contained 4 bases not matched to a gene. The CDR3 runs to 14 residues. The CDR3 here is CASSQSGSGYEQYF. The CDR3 region has the DNA TGCGCCAGCAGCCAGAGCGGGAGTGGCTACGAGCAGTACTTC.

This chain connects TRBV7-9 to TRBJ2-3; 7 bases are a match to TRBD1. The CDR3 loop spans 15 amino acids. V dropped 5 bases and J dropped 2; count of bases not matched to a gene: 7. Germline loops: CDR1 SEHNR, CDR2 FQNEAQ (reference sequence). The CDR3 protein is CASSPGTETTDTQYF. The CDR3 coding sequence is TGTGCCAGCAGCCCCGGGACAGAGACCACAGATACGCAGTATTTT.

The V and J genes are TRBV2 and TRBJ2-3; 9 nucleotides agree with TRBD2. Germline lookup yields CDR1 SNHLY and CDR2 FYNNEI. The ends lost 6 bases at V and 0 bases at J; junction bases unmatched: 7. The CDR3 extends over 16 amino acids. The CDR3 DNA follows: TGTGCCAGCAGCCGCATTACTAGCGGGAGCACAGATACGCAGTATTTT. This translates into CASSRITSGSTDTQYF.

The chain recombines TRBV20-1 with TRBJ2-4, with 7 bases matching TRBD2. This CDR3 spans 14 amino acids. In germline, CDR1 is DFQATT, CDR2 SNEGSKA (reference sequence). The V segment lost 7 bases and the J segment 2 bases; nucleotides outside the gene matches: 8. The CDR3 nucleotides are TGCAGTGGAGGGGCGGGAGTTCCCAAAAACATTCAGTACTTC. Translating it yields CSGGAGVPKNIQYF.

This clonotype has more than one count but fewer than ten. V and J are TRBV2 and TRBJ2-5, with 7 bases identical to TRBD1. This CDR3 has 16 amino acids. Trimming removed 5 bases from V and 2 bases from J; junction bases left unmatched: 11. Germline V gene sequence: CDR1 SNHLY, CDR2 FYNNEI. CDR3 protein: CASSSSSTGLQETQYF. The CDR3 coding sequence is TGTGCCAGCAGTTCTAGCTCGACAGGGCTTCAAGAGACCCAGTACTTC.

CDR3 in DNA: TGTGCCAGCAGGCCCGGGACTAGTGGGGGGAATGAGCAGTTCTTC. It encodes CASRPGTSGGNEQFF. The rearrangement uses TRBV7-6 and TRBJ2-1, with TRBD2 matching over 8 bases. The CDR3 has 15 amino acids. Germline-derived CDR1 and CDR2 are SGHVS and FNYEAQ. Trimming removed 6 bases from V and 7 bases from J; junction bases left unmatched: 11.

The chain has TRBV12-5 and TRBJ2-7; 8 bases match TRBD2. The CDR3 has 15 residues. After removal of 6 bases from V and 3 bases from J, the junction contained 10 bases not matched to a gene. Germline lookup yields CDR1 LGHNT and CDR2 FRNRAP. The CDR3 region has the DNA TGTGCTAGTGGAAGTCCGGGACTAGGGAACTACGAGCAGTACTTC. Translation gives CASGSPGLGNYEQYF.

The chain is built from TRBV7-9 and TRBJ2-4, with D hard to call. The V end lost 5 bases, the J end lost 6 bases, and 11 bases lay between the germline ends. The length of the CDR3 is 13 residues. Germline lookup yields CDR1 SEHNR and CDR2 FQNEAQ (reference sequence). CDR3 sequence (DNA): TGTGCCAGCAGCCCGCGGCAGATAAACATTCAGTACTTC. Translated: CASSPRQINIQYF.

V usage is TRBV2 and J usage is TRBJ1-4, with TRBD1 matching 8 bases. This CDR3 region has 15 residues. Germline CDR1 and CDR2: SNHLY and FYNNEI. The trim removed 5 bases at V and 6 bases at J, leaving 8 bases unmatched. The CDR3 region is CASSLQGDGDEKLFF. For the CDR3, the DNA is TGTGCCAGCAGTCTACAGGGGGATGGGGATGAAAAACTGTTTTTT.

The chain is built from TRBV12-3 or TRBV12-4 and TRBJ2-1; TRBD2 agrees at 10 bases. There are 16 residues in the CDR3. Unmatched junction bases numbered 8, after V lost 4 bases and J lost 5 bases. Written as DNA, the CDR3 is TGTGCCAGCAGTTCGCCAGCGGGAGGGAGGAACAATGAGCAGTTCTTC. Amino acids: CASSSPAGGRNNEQFF.

The chain recombines TRBV4-2 with TRBJ2-5; perhaps D is TRBD1 or TRBD2 (6 bases each). The CDR3 has 13 amino acids. Germline V lookup: CDR1 LGHNA, CDR2 YNFKEQ. With 0 bases removed from V and 9 bases from J, the gap between germline ends came to 11 bases. CDR3 region: CASSQELRGAQYF. The CDR3, as DNA: TGTGCCAGCAGCCAAGAGTTAAGGGGGGCCCAGTACTTC.

This clonotype came up a few times. The chain recombines TRBV7-9 with TRBJ2-1, with TRBD1 as a possible D gene (5 bases). The V end lost 2 bases, the J end lost 3 bases, and 8 bases lay between the germline ends. The CDR3 extends over 14 amino acids. Germline CDR1 is SEHNR and CDR2 is FQNEAQ (reference sequence). CDR3 DNA: TGTGCCAGCAGCTTAAAGGGGTTCTACAATGAGCAGTTCTTC. Translation: CASSLKGFYNEQFF.

This clonotype appeared a single time. This chain uses TRBV5-1 with TRBJ1-1, with no clear D. With 0 bases removed from V and 2 bases from J, the gap between germline ends came to 14 bases. The V gene's germline CDR1 is SGHRS and CDR2 YFSETQ. The CDR3 is made up of 16 amino acids. The CDR3 region is CASSLVLPGPNTEAFF. In DNA form, the CDR3 reads TGCGCCAGCAGCTTGGTTTTGCCAGGCCCCAACACTGAAGCTTTCTTT.

The V call is TRBV10-3, the J call TRBJ2-3, with 8 bases that match TRBD1. The CDR3 is 15 residues long. The V segment lost 5 bases and the J segment 2 bases; nucleotides outside the gene matches: 6. The germline CDR1 and CDR2 sequences are ENHRY and SYGVKD. In DNA, the CDR3 is TGTGCCATCAGTTCGACAGGGGCATCCACAGATACGCAGTATTTT. Its protein product is CAISSTGASTDTQYF.

The chain links TRBV7-9 to TRBJ1-2; D call uncertain. Germline assignment: CDR1 SEHNR and CDR2 FQNEAQ (reference sequence). The CDR3 is made up of 16 amino acids. Trimming left V 1 base short and J 2 bases short, with 14 bases between. CDR3 protein: CASSLGQKERNYGYTF. In DNA, the CDR3 is TGTGCCAGCAGCTTAGGCCAGAAGGAACGGAACTATGGCTACACCTTC. Filled out from reference TRBV7-9 and TRBJ1-2, the complete variable domain reads DTGVSQNPRHKITKRGQNVTFRCDPISEHNRLYWYRQTLGQGPEFLTYFQNEAQLEKSRLLSDRFSAERPKGSFSTLEIQRTEQGDSAMYLCASSLGQKERNYGYTFGSGTRLTVV.

The chain joins TRBV27 to TRBJ2-1; maybe TRBD2 (6 bases). The CDR3 covers 14 residues. CDR1 and CDR2 (germline): MNHEY, SMNVEV (reference sequence). The ends were cut back, 5 bases at V and 7 bases at J, with 15 bases in the middle. The CDR3 bases are TGTGCCAGCAGTCTCGGGACTGCCTGGAATGAGCAGTTCTTC. Its protein is CASSLGTAWNEQFF.

This rearrangement joins TRBV20-1 to TRBJ1-2, with a weak D call TRBD1 (5 bases). The CDR3 has 10 residues. CDR1 is DFQATT, CDR2 SNEGSKA, per germline (reference sequence). The CDR3 loop reads CSRGELGYTF. The CDR3 coding sequence is TGCAGCCGGGGGGAGCTAGGCTACACCTTC.

This sequence joins TRBV7-2 and TRBJ2-3; perhaps TRBD1 as D (5 bases). Germline CDR1 SGHTA, CDR2 FQGNSA. Trimming left V 5 bases short and J 6 bases short, with 24 bases between. CDR3 length: 17 residues. Here the CDR3 DNA reads TGTGCCAGCAGCGCCCAAGCGAAGAGCGTTGGGGCTGATACGCAGTATTTT. Translating it yields CASSAQAKSVGADTQYF. The full variable domain, completed using reference TRBV7-2 and TRBJ2-3, is GAGVSQSPSNKVTEKGKDVELRCDPISGHTALYWYRQSLGQGLEFLIYFQGNSAPDKSGLPSDRFSAERTGGSVSTLTIQRTQQEDSAVYLCASSAQAKSVGADTQYFGPGTRLTVL.